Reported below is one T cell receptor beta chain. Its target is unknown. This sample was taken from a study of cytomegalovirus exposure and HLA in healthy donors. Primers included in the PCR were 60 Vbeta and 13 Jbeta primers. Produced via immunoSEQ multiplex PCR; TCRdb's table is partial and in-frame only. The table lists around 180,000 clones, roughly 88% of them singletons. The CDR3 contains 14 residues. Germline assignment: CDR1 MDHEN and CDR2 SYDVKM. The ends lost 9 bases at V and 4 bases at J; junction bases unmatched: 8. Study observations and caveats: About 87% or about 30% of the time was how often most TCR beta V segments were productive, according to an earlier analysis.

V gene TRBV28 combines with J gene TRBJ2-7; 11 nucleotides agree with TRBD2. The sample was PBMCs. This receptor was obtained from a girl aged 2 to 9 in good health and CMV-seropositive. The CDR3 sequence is CASIAGGPQYEQYF. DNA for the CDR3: TGTGCCAGTATAGCGGGAGGGCCTCAGTACGAGCAGTACTTC.